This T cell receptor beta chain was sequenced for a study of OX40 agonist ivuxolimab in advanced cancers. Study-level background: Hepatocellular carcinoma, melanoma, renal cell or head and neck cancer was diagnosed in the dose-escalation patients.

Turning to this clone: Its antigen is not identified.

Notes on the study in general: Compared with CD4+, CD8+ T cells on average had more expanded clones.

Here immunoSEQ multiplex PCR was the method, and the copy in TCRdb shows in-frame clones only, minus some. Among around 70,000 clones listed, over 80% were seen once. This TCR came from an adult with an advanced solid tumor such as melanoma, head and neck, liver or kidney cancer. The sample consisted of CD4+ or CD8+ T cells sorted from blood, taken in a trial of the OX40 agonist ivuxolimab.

CDR3 residues: CASGLVQDGEIFSYEQYF. The CDR3 DNA reads as TGTGCTAGTGGTTTGGTACAGGATGGGGAAATCTTCTCCTACGAGCAGTACTTC. This rearrangement joins TRBV12-5 to TRBJ2-7; D is possibly TRBD1 (5 bases). CDR1 and CDR2 from the germline V gene are LGHNT and FRNRAP. V was pared by 0 bases and J by 0 bases, with 18 bases between. This CDR3 has 18 amino acids. The full variable domain, rest sourced from reference TRBV12-5 and TRBJ2-7, is DARVTQTPRHKVTEMGQEVTMRCQPILGHNTVFWYRQTMMQGLELLAYFRNRAPLDDSGMPKDRFSAEMPDATLATLKIQPSEPRDSAVYFCASGLVQDGEIFSYEQYFGPGTRLTVT.